These T cell receptor beta chains were read from a single sample in a study of blood T cell repertoires in COVID-19. Using immunoSEQ multiplex PCR, the repertoire was profiled, and TCRdb retains in-frame clones only, with some absent. The sample contains roughly 350,000 clones, 85% of which appear only once. Sequences were obtained from peripheral blood. The receptors come from a woman between 18 and 29 years old with acute or convalescent COVID-19. Each CDR3 is given with its conserved first and last residue. The D gene is left open where the match is weak. Rows give clone size only sometimes, using once, few, many, or a class for an expanded clone.

d_gene	abundance	v_gene	j_gene	CDR3nt	CDR3aa
TRBD1	-	TRBV6-5	TRBJ1-5	TGTGCCAGCAGTCGGGGACAGCAAAGTAATCAGCCCCAGCATTTT	CASSRGQQSNQPQHF
TRBD1	few	TRBV10-1	TRBJ1-4	TGCGCCAGCAGTGAGAACCCGGGACAGAATGAAAAACTGTTTTTT	CASSENPGQNEKLFF
TRBD2	-	TRBV7-8	TRBJ2-5	TGTGCCAGCACTATTATAGGGGCGGGGGGGCTAAAGACCCAGTACTTC	CASTIIGAGGLKTQYF
-	-	TRBV4-1	TRBJ1-2	TGCGCCAGCAGCCTGAAAGGAGGGGAGGGGATGGGCTATGGCTACACCTTC	CASSLKGGEGMGYGYTF
TRBD1	-	TRBV5-1	TRBJ2-7	TGCGCCAGCAGCTCCGGGACAGGGGTCTACGAGCAGTACTTC	CASSSGTGVYEQYF
-	-	TRBV11-2	TRBJ1-1	TGTGCCAGCAGCTTAGCAGGACAGCTGAACACTGAAGCTTTCTTT	CASSLAGQLNTEAFF
-	-	TRBV5-8	TRBJ2-2	TGTGCCAGCAGCTTTAGGTTCGGGGGGCGCCGTTTCACCGGGGAGCTGTTTTTT	CASSFRFGGRRFTGELFF
-	-	TRBV6-1	TRBJ1-4	TGTGCCAGCAGGCAGGATGAAAAACTGTTTTTT	CASRQDEKLFF
TRBD1	-	TRBV3-1/TRBV3-2	TRBJ1-1	TGTGCCAGTCAGGGGGGAGTTACTGAAGCTTTCTTT	CASQGGVTEAFF
-	-	TRBV6-5	TRBJ1-3	TGTGCCAGCAGGCGTACAGGGCGCTCTGGAAACACCATATATTTT	CASRRTGRSGNTIYF
-	few	TRBV18	TRBJ1-1	TGTGCCAGCTCTCTGGACAGAAACACTGAAGCTTTCTTT	CASSLDRNTEAFF
-	-	TRBV28	TRBJ2-1	TGTGCCAGCAGTTTTGGGGCACTTGGGCAGTTCTTC	CASSFGALGQFF
-	-	TRBV5-5	TRBJ1-1	TGTGCCAGCAGCTTGGAAGGGGGCACTGAAGCTTTCTTT	CASSLEGGTEAFF
TRBD2	-	TRBV9	TRBJ2-3	TGTGCCAGCAGCTTCAGCGGGGGTACAGATACGCAGTATTTT	CASSFSGGTDTQYF
-	-	TRBV2	TRBJ1-1	TGTGCCAGCAGTGAGCAATTAGCGGTGACTGAAGCTTTCTTT	CASSEQLAVTEAFF
-	-	TRBV29-1	TRBJ2-5	TGCAGCGCCGGTTTAAGGGGAGGAGAGACCCAGTACTTC	CSAGLRGGETQYF
-	-	TRBV28	TRBJ1-6	TGTGCCAGCAGCCCCCCCCAGGGTAATAATTCACCCCTCCACTTT	CASSPPQGNNSPLHF